This T cell receptor (beta chain) was found in a study of blood T cell repertoires in COVID-19. Study-level information: The United States, Italy and Spain were the sources of the acute and convalescent COVID-19 samples. PBMCs, B-cell-depleted T cells, or T cells were the source of the cDNA or gDNA that made up the material.

Seattle's cohort entered during active infection and was followed longitudinally. Per the original methods: Cell counts per sample came from amplifying reference gene primers. Repertoires were generated with immunoSEQ multiplex PCR, while TCRdb's copy carries only in-frame clones and drops some. For V, J and clone size, that table is used; D and trimming come from the DNA. Among approximately 270,000 clones listed, under 85% were seen once. Trimming cost V 6 bases and J 3 bases; bases outside gene matches: 12. This CDR3 is built from 16 residues. Germline CDR1 MGHRA, CDR2 YSYEKL. The V call is TRBV4-1, the J call TRBJ2-7; TRBD1 matches 9 bases. Sequenced: peripheral blood. The TCR sequence derives from a human donor with COVID-19, enrolled during active disease. The donor label of this sample is uncertain. The CDR3 region has the DNA TGCGCCAGCAGTCAAATCTCCGGGACAGGGCGCTACGAGCAGTACTTC. Protein product: CASSQISGTGRYEQYF.